The TCR beta chain described here comes from a study of cytomegalovirus exposure and HLA in healthy donors. Study results and limitations: Most TCRs appeared rarely, but some public TCRs recurred in many donors. TCR beta V- and J-gene trimming was later associated with a missense DCLRE1C variant. Cytomegalovirus association was listed for approximately 150 TCR beta chains.

PCR amplification relied on 60 Vbeta primers (plus 13 Jbeta primers). Assay used: immunoSEQ multiplex PCR; TCRdb lists only in-frame clones, some missing. The profile shows roughly 120,000 clones, about 73% of them singletons. With regard to this clone: Its antigen is undetermined. Other nucleotide sequences in the sample specify the same CDR3.

Regarding donors, all were healthy bone marrow donors. J gave up 2 bases and V 0 bases, and 1 base lay outside the gene matches. Germline-derived CDR1 and CDR2 are SGHRS and YFSETQ. The CDR3 has 14 residues. Sequenced: PBMCs. J is TRBJ2-7 and V is TRBV5-1, with 8 bases that match TRBD1. This TCR came from a woman aged 40 to 50 in good health and CMV-seropositive. CDR3 nucleotides: TGCGCCAGCAGCTTGGGACAGGGGCCCTACGAGCAGTACTTC. Residues: CASSLGQGPYEQYF.